This T cell receptor beta chain originates from a study of blood T cell repertoires in COVID-19. Study overall: Sources were T cells, B-cell-depleted T cells, or PBMCs; the material itself was cDNA or gDNA.

Patients of the Seattle cohort, enrolled during active infection, were followed longitudinally. Assay used: immunoSEQ multiplex PCR; TCRdb lists only in-frame clones, some missing. The data show 250,000 to 350,000 clones, 80% to 85% seen once. Trimming removed 4 bases from V and 7 bases from J, with 19 bases in between. Germline V lookup: CDR1 MDHEN, CDR2 SYDVKM. The CDR3 is made up of 15 amino acids. V usage is TRBV28 and J usage is TRBJ1-2; D call uncertain. The material sequenced was peripheral blood. This clonotype was sampled from a person aged 65-85 years with COVID-19, enrolled during active disease. Written as DNA, the CDR3 is TGTGCCAGCAGTTCTCCCCCGGCAGGTCCCCTTGGCTACACCTTC. Amino acids: CASSSPPAGPLGYTF.